This T cell receptor (beta chain) was profiled in a study of T cells in localized non-small cell lung cancer. The study, taken as a whole, reports: There was higher T cell clonality in uninvolved adjacent lung than in tumor, and it was highest there.

The method was immunoSEQ multiplex PCR; TCRdb's version includes in-frame clones alone and lacks a portion of them. The sample shows 45,000 to 55,000 clones, approximately 75% of them seen only once. As to this clone: The target antigen is unknown.

This clonotype was sampled from a man aged 40 to 70 with stage I squamous cell lung carcinoma. The sample consisted of peripheral blood, taken before any cancer treatment.

CDR3 amino acids: CASSPLDRGNSPLHF. The CDR3, as DNA: TGTGCCAGCAGCCCTCTTGACAGGGGCAATTCACCCCTCCACTTT. This chain connects TRBV7-2 to TRBJ1-6; TRBD1 matches 8 bases. J gave up 7 bases and V 5 bases, and 7 bases lay outside the gene matches. The germline V gene has CDR1 SGHTA and CDR2 FQGNSA. CDR3 size: 15 residues. Drawing the rest from reference TRBV7-2 and TRBJ1-6, the complete variable domain is GAGVSQSPSNKVTEKGKDVELRCDPISGHTALYWYRQSLGQGLEFLIYFQGNSAPDKSGLPSDRFSAERTGGSVSTLTIQRTQQEDSAVYLCASSPLDRGNSPLHFGNGTRLTVT.